This T cell receptor beta chain derives from a study of immune evolution from preneoplasia to lung adenocarcinoma. Study details: HLA loss of heterozygosity: roughly 6.4% AIS, about 15% MIA, around 35% ADC, none AAH.

The assay was immunoSEQ multiplex PCR, and TCRdb's table has in-frame clones only and misses some. This sample has approximately 11,000 clones, with around 79% found just once. Findings and limits, study-wide: Later-stage lesions appeared to have more T cells, more diversity, less clonality. Top clone share appeared to fall from AAH through AIS, MIA, adenocarcinoma.

The germline V gene has CDR1 SGDLS and CDR2 YYNGEE. Trimming left V 0 bases short and J 8 bases short, with 9 bases between. This CDR3 is built from 13 residues. About this clone: Its specificity is unknown.

Input material: FFPE minimally invasive lung adenocarcinoma tissue. The V call is TRBV9, the J call TRBJ2-1; weak D call: TRBD1 (5 bases). This receptor was obtained from a person between 60 and 79 years old with lung adenocarcinoma. CDR3 nucleotides: TGTGCCAGCAGCGTAGGGGGCGTCCATGAGCAGTTCTTC. It codes for CASSVGGVHEQFF.